This is a list of T cell receptor beta chains from one sample in a study of CD8+CD57+ T cells in acquired aplastic anemia. Each CDR3 protein gets one entry after TCRdb re-called the reads with MiXCR. The sample has about 98,000 distinct CDR3 sequences, roughly 70% seen once; the top ten hold 50% to 70%. The sequencing sample was made of sorted CD4+, CD8+, or CD8+CD57+ T cells (not recorded which) from PBMCs. The receptors originated from a human donor with aplastic anemia. The CDR3 runs from the conserved cysteine through the conserved F or W. D genes are given only for firm matches. Clone size appears in some rows only: once, few, many, or a class for an expanded clone.

CDR3aa: CASRDSMNTEASF
CDR3nt: TGTGCCAGCAGGGACTCTATGAACACTGAAGCTTCCTTT
d_gene: NA
len: 13
v_gene: TRBV7-9
abundance: many
j_gene: TRBJ1-1

CDR3aa: CASEGGSNQPQHF
CDR3nt: TGTGCCTCTGAAGGAGGGAGCAATCAGCCCCAGCATTTT
d_gene: NA
len: 13
v_gene: TRBV24-1
abundance: NA
j_gene: TRBJ1-5

CDR3aa: CASRHAASSYNEQFF
CDR3nt: TGTGCCAGCAGACACGCAGCGAGCTCCTACAATGAGCAGTTCTTC
d_gene: NA
len: 15
v_gene: TRBV25-1
abundance: NA
j_gene: TRBJ2-1

CDR3aa: CASSRSGVFGTQYF
CDR3nt: TGTGCCAGCAGTAGGTCGGGGGTGTTCGGGACCCAGTACTTC
d_gene: NA
len: 14
v_gene: TRBV2
abundance: NA
j_gene: TRBJ2-5

CDR3aa: CASSEEVLVNTEAFF
CDR3nt: TGCGCCAGCAGTGAGGAGGTGCTTGTGAACACTGAAGCTTTCTTT
d_gene: NA
len: 15
v_gene: TRBV10-1
abundance: few
j_gene: TRBJ1-1

CDR3aa: CSVQYNYGYTF
CDR3nt: TGCAGCGTTCAATATAACTATGGCTACACCTTC
d_gene: NA
len: 11
v_gene: TRBV29-1
abundance: NA
j_gene: TRBJ1-2

CDR3aa: CASSPPAVGKHEQFF
CDR3nt: TGTGCCAGCTCACCACCAGCAGTAGGCAAACATGAGCAGTTCTTC
d_gene: NA
len: 15
v_gene: TRBV6-1
abundance: NA
j_gene: TRBJ2-1

CDR3aa: CSARGTGTEAFF
CDR3nt: TGCAGTGCTAGAGGGACAGGGACTGAAGCTTTCTTT
d_gene: TRBD1
len: 12
v_gene: TRBV20-1
abundance: NA
j_gene: TRBJ1-1

CDR3aa: CASSREADTQYF
CDR3nt: TGTGCCAGCTCTCGAGAGGCAGATACGCAGTATTTT
d_gene: NA
len: 12
v_gene: TRBV7-9
abundance: NA
j_gene: TRBJ2-3

CDR3aa: CASSEALGGSYEQYF
CDR3nt: TGTGCCAGCAGTGAAGCGCTTGGGGGGAGCTACGAGCAGTACTTC
d_gene: NA
len: 15
v_gene: TRBV6-1
abundance: NA
j_gene: TRBJ2-7

CDR3aa: CAISEMRVSNEKLFF
CDR3nt: TGTGCCATCAGTGAGATGAGGGTGTCTAATGAAAAACTGTTTTTT
d_gene: NA
len: 15
v_gene: TRBV10-3
abundance: NA
j_gene: TRBJ1-4

CDR3aa: CATSDCVCSFSYEQYF
CDR3nt: TGTGCCACCAGTGATTGCGTTTGCAGTTTCTCCTACGAGCAGTACTTC
d_gene: NA
len: 16
v_gene: TRBV24-1
abundance: NA
j_gene: TRBJ2-7

CDR3aa: CAISVSGNSNQPQHF
CDR3nt: TGTGCCATCAGTGTTTCAGGGAATAGCAATCAGCCCCAGCATTTT
d_gene: NA
len: 15
v_gene: TRBV10-3
abundance: NA
j_gene: TRBJ1-5

CDR3aa: CSARRAGGYEQYF
CDR3nt: TGCAGTGCTAGAAGGGCAGGGGGCTACGAGCAGTACTTC
d_gene: TRBD1
len: 13
v_gene: TRBV20-1
abundance: few
j_gene: TRBJ2-7

CDR3aa: CATSGPGNNEQFF
CDR3nt: TGTGCCACCTCCGGGCCCGGGAACAATGAGCAGTTCTTC
d_gene: NA
len: 13
v_gene: TRBV10-3
abundance: NA
j_gene: TRBJ2-1

CDR3aa: CSARRGDNEQFF
CDR3nt: TGCAGTGCTAGACGTGGGGACAATGAGCAGTTCTTC
d_gene: NA
len: 12
v_gene: TRBV20-1
abundance: NA
j_gene: TRBJ2-1

CDR3aa: CASSHSGSAHEQYF
CDR3nt: TGTGCCAGCAGCCACAGCGGGAGCGCCCACGAGCAGTACTTC
d_gene: TRBD2
len: 14
v_gene: TRBV7-6
abundance: NA
j_gene: TRBJ2-7

CDR3aa: CSASRDSGQFF
CDR3nt: TGCAGTGCTAGTAGGGACTCTGGGCAGTTCTTC
d_gene: NA
len: 11
v_gene: TRBV20-1
abundance: NA
j_gene: TRBJ2-1

CDR3aa: CASRVDRGSSLLHF
CDR3nt: TGCGCCAGCAGGGTGGACAGGGGAAGTTCACTCCTCCACTTT
d_gene: TRBD1
len: 14
v_gene: TRBV10-1
abundance: NA
j_gene: TRBJ1-6

CDR3aa: CASRDSGGVQFF
CDR3nt: TGCGCCAGCAGGGACAGCGGGGGGGTGCAGTTCTTC
d_gene: TRBD2
len: 12
v_gene: TRBV10-2
abundance: few
j_gene: TRBJ2-1

CDR3aa: CSARENRDWANEQFF
CDR3nt: TGCAGTGCTAGAGAGAACCGGGACTGGGCGAATGAGCAGTTCTTC
d_gene: NA
len: 15
v_gene: TRBV20-1
abundance: NA
j_gene: TRBJ2-1

CDR3aa: CSARTDSYNEQFF
CDR3nt: TGCAGTGCCAGGACTGATTCCTACAATGAGCAGTTCTTC
d_gene: NA
len: 13
v_gene: TRBV20-1
abundance: NA
j_gene: TRBJ2-1

CDR3aa: CSARDIRGKAFF
CDR3nt: TGCAGTGCTAGAGATATTAGAGGAAAAGCTTTCTTT
d_gene: NA
len: 12
v_gene: TRBV20-1
abundance: NA
j_gene: TRBJ1-1

CDR3aa: CAISLLTGPHNEQFF
CDR3nt: TGTGCCATCAGCTTGCTGACGGGGCCGCACAATGAGCAGTTCTTC
d_gene: NA
len: 15
v_gene: TRBV5-6
abundance: NA
j_gene: TRBJ2-1

CDR3aa: CAISESNRGEDF
CDR3nt: TGTGCCATCAGTGAGTCGAACAGGGGAGAGGACTTC
d_gene: TRBD1
len: 12
v_gene: TRBV10-3
abundance: NA
j_gene: TRBJ2-7

CDR3aa: CASSETWRTGGTDTQYF
CDR3nt: TGTGCCAGCAGTGAAACGTGGAGGACAGGGGGCACAGATACGCAGTATTTT
d_gene: TRBD1
len: 17
v_gene: TRBV2
abundance: few
j_gene: TRBJ2-3

CDR3aa: CASSIYRENEQFF
CDR3nt: TGTGCCAGCAGCATATACAGGGAAAATGAGCAGTTCTTC
d_gene: NA
len: 13
v_gene: TRBV7-3
abundance: NA
j_gene: TRBJ2-1

CDR3aa: CPSSLGLGKQETQYF
CDR3nt: TGCCCCAGCAGCTTGGGCCTGGGCAAACAAGAGACCCAGTACTTC
d_gene: NA
len: 15
v_gene: TRBV5-1
abundance: NA
j_gene: TRBJ2-5

CDR3aa: CAIRDREDQPQHF
CDR3nt: TGTGCCATCAGAGACAGGGAAGATCAGCCCCAGCATTTT
d_gene: TRBD1
len: 13
v_gene: TRBV10-3
abundance: NA
j_gene: TRBJ1-5

CDR3aa: CASTKTPGQAYNEQFF
CDR3nt: TGCGCCAGCACCAAGACCCCGGGACAGGCTTACAATGAGCAGTTCTTC
d_gene: TRBD1
len: 16
v_gene: TRBV5-1
abundance: NA
j_gene: TRBJ2-1

CDR3aa: CSARPSPGQGPYEQYF
CDR3nt: TGCAGTGCTAGGCCTAGTCCGGGACAGGGGCCCTACGAGCAGTACTTC
d_gene: TRBD1
len: 16
v_gene: TRBV20-1
abundance: NA
j_gene: TRBJ2-7

CDR3aa: CASSQTGTGLTEAFF
CDR3nt: TGTGCCAGCAGCCAAACCGGGACAGGGCTCACGGAAGCTTTCTTT
d_gene: TRBD1
len: 15
v_gene: TRBV7-8
abundance: NA
j_gene: TRBJ1-1

CDR3aa: CASSRGLAGAGDTQYF
CDR3nt: TGTGCCAGCAGCCGGGGACTAGCGGGAGCGGGAGATACGCAGTATTTT
d_gene: TRBD2
len: 16
v_gene: TRBV7-8
abundance: NA
j_gene: TRBJ2-3

CDR3aa: CASRQGETQYF
CDR3nt: TGTGCCAGCAGACAAGGAGAGACCCAGTACTTC
d_gene: NA
len: 11
v_gene: TRBV2
abundance: many
j_gene: TRBJ2-5

CDR3aa: CASSLAQNTGELFF
CDR3nt: TGTGCCAGCAGCTTGGCCCAGAACACCGGGGAGCTGTTTTTT
d_gene: NA
len: 14
v_gene: TRBV4-1
abundance: NA
j_gene: TRBJ2-2

CDR3aa: CASSTGFHEQYF
CDR3nt: TGTGCCAGCAGTACAGGGTTCCACGAGCAGTACTTC
d_gene: NA
len: 12
v_gene: TRBV2
abundance: few
j_gene: TRBJ2-7

CDR3aa: CAWSLLGQGDEQYF
CDR3nt: TGTGCCTGGAGTCTATTAGGACAGGGTGACGAGCAGTACTTC
d_gene: TRBD1
len: 14
v_gene: TRBV30
abundance: NA
j_gene: TRBJ2-7

CDR3aa: CASSRGGFQRYNSPLHF
CDR3nt: TGTGCCAGCAGCCGCGGCGGGTTTCAAAGGTATAATTCACCCCTCCACTTT
d_gene: NA
len: 17
v_gene: TRBV11-2
abundance: few
j_gene: TRBJ1-6

CDR3aa: CSARDSWRQGTDTQYF
CDR3nt: TGCAGTGCTAGAGATTCATGGAGACAGGGCACAGATACGCAGTATTTT
d_gene: NA
len: 16
v_gene: TRBV20-1
abundance: NA
j_gene: TRBJ2-3

CDR3aa: CASSSGLAGIQETQYF
CDR3nt: TGTGCCAGCAGCTCCGGACTAGCGGGGATCCAAGAGACCCAGTACTTC
d_gene: TRBD2
len: 16
v_gene: TRBV7-8
abundance: NA
j_gene: TRBJ2-5

CDR3aa: CTSSSGGGRDEQYF
CDR3nt: TGTACCAGCAGCTCGGGGGGCGGGAGGGACGAGCAGTACTTC
d_gene: TRBD2
len: 14
v_gene: TRBV5-4
abundance: NA
j_gene: TRBJ2-7

CDR3aa: CASSLVGRAHEQYF
CDR3nt: TGTGCCAGCAGCTTAGTCGGCAGGGCCCACGAGCAGTACTTC
d_gene: NA
len: 14
v_gene: TRBV7-9
abundance: many
j_gene: TRBJ2-7

CDR3aa: CSARVSGSYEQYF
CDR3nt: TGCAGTGCTAGAGTCAGCGGGAGCTACGAGCAGTACTTC
d_gene: TRBD2
len: 13
v_gene: TRBV20-1
abundance: NA
j_gene: TRBJ2-7

CDR3aa: CSVAGGRTYEQYF
CDR3nt: TGCAGCGTCGCGGGCGGGAGGACCTACGAGCAGTACTTC
d_gene: TRBD2
len: 13
v_gene: TRBV29-1
abundance: NA
j_gene: TRBJ2-7

CDR3aa: CATSGGQEYSPLHF
CDR3nt: TGTGCCACAAGCGGGGGACAGGAGTATTCACCCCTCCACTTT
d_gene: TRBD1
len: 14
v_gene: TRBV15
abundance: NA
j_gene: TRBJ1-6

CDR3aa: CATSDLPGQGAGDTQYF
CDR3nt: TGTGCCACCAGTGATTTGCCGGGACAGGGAGCTGGAGATACGCAGTATTTT
d_gene: TRBD1
len: 17
v_gene: TRBV24-1
abundance: many
j_gene: TRBJ2-3

CDR3aa: CASSQDPLGGFFNEQFF
CDR3nt: TGTGCCAGCAGCCAAGACCCATTAGGGGGATTCTTTAATGAGCAGTTCTTC
d_gene: NA
len: 17
v_gene: TRBV14
abundance: NA
j_gene: TRBJ2-1

CDR3aa: CASSMGQGGVSPLHF
CDR3nt: TGTGCCAGTAGTATGGGACAGGGGGGGGTCTCACCCCTCCACTTT
d_gene: TRBD1
len: 15
v_gene: TRBV19
abundance: NA
j_gene: TRBJ1-6

CDR3aa: CASSLRGGGERNQPQHF
CDR3nt: TGTGCCAGCAGTTTAAGGGGAGGGGGCGAGCGGAATCAGCCCCAGCATTTT
d_gene: TRBD1
len: 17
v_gene: TRBV12-3/TRBV12-4
abundance: many
j_gene: TRBJ1-5

CDR3aa: CASSRVEGNEQFF
CDR3nt: TGCGCCAGCAGTAGGGTTGAAGGTAATGAGCAGTTCTTC
d_gene: NA
len: 13
v_gene: TRBV5-1
abundance: NA
j_gene: TRBJ2-1

CDR3aa: CASSVDRDQPQHF
CDR3nt: TGCGCCAGCAGTGTGGACAGGGATCAGCCCCAGCATTTT
d_gene: TRBD1
len: 13
v_gene: TRBV10-1
abundance: few
j_gene: TRBJ1-5

CDR3aa: CASSLRLAGAGETQYF
CDR3nt: TGTGCCAGCAGTTTAAGGCTAGCGGGGGCAGGTGAGACCCAGTACTTC
d_gene: TRBD2
len: 16
v_gene: TRBV12-3/TRBV12-4
abundance: NA
j_gene: TRBJ2-5

CDR3aa: CASGLVHSGTQETQYF
CDR3nt: TGTGCTAGTGGTTTGGTACATAGCGGGACCCAAGAGACCCAGTACTTC
d_gene: TRBD2
len: 16
v_gene: TRBV12-5
abundance: NA
j_gene: TRBJ2-5

CDR3aa: CASSDSWTSGNSYEQYF
CDR3nt: TGTGCCAGCAGTGATTCCTGGACTAGCGGAAACTCCTACGAGCAGTACTTC
d_gene: TRBD2
len: 17
v_gene: TRBV2
abundance: NA
j_gene: TRBJ2-7

CDR3aa: CASSLAGLGDYGYTF
CDR3nt: TGCGCCAGCAGCTTGGCGGGGTTGGGGGACTATGGCTACACCTTC
d_gene: NA
len: 15
v_gene: TRBV5-1
abundance: many
j_gene: TRBJ1-2

CDR3aa: CASSEQANTGELFF
CDR3nt: TGTGCCAGCAGTGAGCAGGCGAACACCGGGGAGCTGTTTTTT
d_gene: NA
len: 14
v_gene: TRBV2
abundance: NA
j_gene: TRBJ2-2

CDR3aa: CASSTHRDREIEAFF
CDR3nt: TGTGCCAGTAGTACCCACCGGGACAGGGAGATTGAAGCTTTCTTT
d_gene: TRBD1
len: 15
v_gene: TRBV19
abundance: NA
j_gene: TRBJ1-1

CDR3aa: CASSYSGSRRLGSEQYF
CDR3nt: TGTGCCAGCAGTTACTCTGGCTCGCGACGCCTTGGATCCGAGCAGTACTTC
d_gene: NA
len: 17
v_gene: TRBV6-5
abundance: NA
j_gene: TRBJ2-7

CDR3aa: CASSSSWKSPLHF
CDR3nt: TGTGCCAGCAGCTCGAGTTGGAAATCACCCCTCCACTTT
d_gene: NA
len: 13
v_gene: TRBV7-3
abundance: NA
j_gene: TRBJ1-6

CDR3aa: CASSGQGNTDTQYF
CDR3nt: TGTGCCAGCTCGGGACAGGGAAACACAGATACGCAGTATTTT
d_gene: TRBD1
len: 14
v_gene: TRBV6-4
abundance: NA
j_gene: TRBJ2-3